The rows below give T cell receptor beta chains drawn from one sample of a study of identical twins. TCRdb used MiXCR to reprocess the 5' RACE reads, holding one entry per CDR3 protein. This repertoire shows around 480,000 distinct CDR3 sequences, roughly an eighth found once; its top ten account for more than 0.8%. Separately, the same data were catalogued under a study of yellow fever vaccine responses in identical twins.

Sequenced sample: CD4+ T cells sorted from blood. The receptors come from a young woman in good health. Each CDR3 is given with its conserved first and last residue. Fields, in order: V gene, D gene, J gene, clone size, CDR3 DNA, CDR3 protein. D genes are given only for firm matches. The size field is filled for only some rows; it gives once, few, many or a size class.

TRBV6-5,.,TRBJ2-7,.,TGTGCCAGCAGTTACTCTGGATCGGGGGCTCACTACGAGCAGTACTTC,CASSYSGSGAHYEQYF
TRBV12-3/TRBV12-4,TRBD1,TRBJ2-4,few,TGTGCCAGCAGCGGACAGGGTATGGGCATTCAGTACTTC,CASSGQGMGIQYF
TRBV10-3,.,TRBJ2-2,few,TGTGCCATCAGTGAAGTTCAGATAACCGGGGAGCTGTTTTTT,CAISEVQITGELFF
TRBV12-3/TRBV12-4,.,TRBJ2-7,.,TGTGCCAGCAGTTTAGCGCTATTACGGGACACCCCCTACGAGCAGTACTTC,CASSLALLRDTPYEQYF
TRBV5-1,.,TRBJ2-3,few,TGCGCCAGCAGCCCACTGCAGGGGAGTGAGGGCGATACGCAGTATTTT,CASSPLQGSEGDTQYF
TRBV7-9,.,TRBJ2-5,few,TGTGCCAGCAGCTTAGGCACAGTCAAAGAGACCCAGTACTTC,CASSLGTVKETQYF
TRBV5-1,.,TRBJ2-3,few,TGCGCCAGCAGCCAACGGGCTAACACAGATACGCAGTATTTT,CASSQRANTDTQYF
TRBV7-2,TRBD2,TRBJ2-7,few,TGTGCCAGCAGCTTAGAAGGCGCGGGAGGAGACGAGCAGTACTTC,CASSLEGAGGDEQYF
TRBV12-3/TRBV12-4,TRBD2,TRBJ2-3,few,TGTGCCAGCAGTTTTCGTCTAGCGGAAACCACAGATACGCAGTATTTT,CASSFRLAETTDTQYF
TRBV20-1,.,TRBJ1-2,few,TGCAGTGCCCGAGAATCGGGGACCTTTACCTATGGCTACACCTTC,CSARESGTFTYGYTF
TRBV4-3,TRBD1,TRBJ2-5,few,TGCGCCAGCAGCCACGGGACAGGGGACGAGACCCAGTACTTC,CASSHGTGDETQYF
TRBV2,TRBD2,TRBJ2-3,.,TGTGCCAGGGGGGGGACTAGAAGCACAGATACGCAGTATTTT,CARGGTRSTDTQYF
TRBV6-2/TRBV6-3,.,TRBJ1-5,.,TGTGCCAGCAGTTACCTTACCATCCGGCGGGACAGCAATCAGCCCCAGCATTTT,CASSYLTIRRDSNQPQHF
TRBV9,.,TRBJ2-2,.,TGTGCCAGCAGCGCCATACCGGTAGACACCGGGGAGCTGTTTTTT,CASSAIPVDTGELFF
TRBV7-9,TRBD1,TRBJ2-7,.,TGTGCCAGCAGCGCCCAGGGGGCGCTCGGCGAGCAGTACTTC,CASSAQGALGEQYF
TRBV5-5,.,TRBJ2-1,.,TGTGCCAGCAGCTTTACGTCAGATCACAATGAGCAGTTCTTC,CASSFTSDHNEQFF
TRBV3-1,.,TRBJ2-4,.,TGTGCCAGCAGCCAGCGGGCTCAGGATGGCAAAAACATTCAGTACTTC,CASSQRAQDGKNIQYF
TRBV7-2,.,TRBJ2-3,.,TGTGCCAGCAGCTTGAGCTGGGGGACAGATACGCAGTATTTT,CASSLSWGTDTQYF
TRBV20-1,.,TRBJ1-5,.,TGCAGTGCTAGAGGCCCCGATCAGCCCCAGCATTTT,CSARGPDQPQHF
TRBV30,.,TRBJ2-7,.,TGTGCCTGGAGTGAGGGGATCTCCTACGAGCAGTACTTC,CAWSEGISYEQYF
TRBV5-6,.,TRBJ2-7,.,TGTGCCAGCAGCTTGTGGGACAAAAGCGCCTACGAGCAGTACTTC,CASSLWDKSAYEQYF
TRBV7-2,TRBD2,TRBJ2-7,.,TGTGCCAGCAGCTTGACCGGGACTAGCGGGGCCTACGAGCAGTACTTC,CASSLTGTSGAYEQYF
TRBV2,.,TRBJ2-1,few,TGTGCCAGGGGGGAGTACAATGAGCAGTTCTTC,CARGEYNEQFF
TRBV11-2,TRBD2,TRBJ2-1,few,TGTGCCAGCAGCTTAGATGGCCAATCTAGCGGGAGGTACAATGAGCAGTTCTTC,CASSLDGQSSGRYNEQFF
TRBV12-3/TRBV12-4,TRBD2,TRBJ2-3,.,TGTGCCAGCAGTCCTCTAGCGGGGACCACCACAGATACGCAGTATTTT,CASSPLAGTTTDTQYF
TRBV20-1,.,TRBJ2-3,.,.,CSATLSGPDTQYF
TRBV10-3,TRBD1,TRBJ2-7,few,TGTGCCATCACTAATGGGCAGGGGGCCCACGAGCAGTACTTC,CAITNGQGAHEQYF
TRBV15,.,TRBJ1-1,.,TGTGCCACCAGCAGCCGGGACGCTGAAGCTTTCTTT,CATSSRDAEAFF
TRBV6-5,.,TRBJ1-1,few,TGTGCCAGCAGTTACCTCTTCGGGACACGGAACACTGAAGCTTTCTTT,CASSYLFGTRNTEAFF
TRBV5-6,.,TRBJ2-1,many,TGTGCCAGCAGCTTGGAATCGAACAGGGCCAATGAGCAGTTCTTC,CASSLESNRANEQFF
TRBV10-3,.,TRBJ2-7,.,TGTGCCATCAGTGAGTCGGGAGCAGGGGCGCCCTACGAGCAGTACTTC,CAISESGAGAPYEQYF
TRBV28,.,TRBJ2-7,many,TGTGCCAGCAGTTCACCGACTGGCGATGGGCAGTACTTC,CASSSPTGDGQYF